These 10 T cell receptor beta chains were sequenced from one sample in a study of CD4 T cell repertoires in COVID-19. Using immunoSEQ multiplex PCR, the repertoire was profiled, and TCRdb retains in-frame clones only, with some absent. Of about 75,000 clones in the sample, around 82% were seen once. The sequenced sample was CD4+ T cells from peripheral blood, obtained after recovery from COVID-19. The source of these receptors is a human donor who had COVID-19.

The chain carries TRBV6-1 and TRBJ1-3; D is uncertain. Germline V lookup: CDR1 MNHNS, CDR2 SASEGT. The V and J ends lost 4 bases and 3 bases respectively, with 16 bases between them. This CDR3 has 16 amino acids. Written as DNA, the CDR3 is TGTGCCAGCAGTGCTAGGATTTTGGGGAGTGGAAACACCATATATTTT. This encodes CASSARILGSGNTIYF.

About this clone itself: This specimen includes other DNA sequences encoding the same CDR3. The chain uses TRBV6-5 and TRBJ1-1; the D gene is possibly TRBD1 (6 bases). Germline lookup yields CDR1 MNHEY and CDR2 SVGAGI. The CDR3 spans 13 residues. Deletions cut 5 bases from V and 4 bases from J, with 11 bases between. The CDR3 DNA sequence: TGTGCCAGCAGTAGGGGGGTAGGCACTGAAGCTTTCTTT. Its translation: CASSRGVGTEAFF.

V is TRBV28 and J is TRBJ2-1; D could derive from TRBD1 or TRBD2 (5 bases each). The germline V gene has CDR1 MDHEN and CDR2 SYDVKM. CDR3 length: 14 residues. The V and J ends lost 5 bases and 6 bases respectively, with 14 bases between them. DNA of the CDR3: TGTGCCAGCAGTCCCCGGGGACCCCTCAATGAGCAGTTCTTC. Amino acids: CASSPRGPLNEQFF.

This rearrangement joins TRBV19 to TRBJ1-5; TRBD1 is a possible D gene (5 bases). Trimming removed 2 bases from V and 3 bases from J, with 8 bases in between. Germline loops: CDR1 LNHDA, CDR2 SQIVND (reference sequence). The length of the CDR3 is 14 residues. This CDR3 reads CASSISRDNQPQHF. The CDR3 DNA is TGTGCCAGTAGTATAAGCAGGGACAATCAGCCCCAGCATTTT.

The rearrangement joins TRBV19 to TRBJ2-3, with no clear D. Trimming removed 1 base from V and 4 bases from J, with 12 bases in between. Germline V gives CDR1 LNHDA, CDR2 SQIVND (reference sequence). CDR3 length: 15 amino acids. This chain's CDR3 is CASSIVGRSADTQYF. In DNA form, the CDR3 reads TGTGCCAGTAGTATAGTGGGTAGGTCGGCAGATACGCAGTATTTT.

This chain links TRBV3-1 (or the pseudogene TRBV3-2) with TRBJ2-5; D not resolved. V lost 4 bases, J lost 3 bases, and 15 bases lay in between. This CDR3 has 15 residues. Germline values: CDR1 LGHDT, CDR2 YNNKEL (reference sequence). The CDR3 loop is CASSLGFPEKETQYF. The CDR3 nucleotides are TGTGCCAGCAGCCTCGGCTTTCCAGAAAAAGAGACCCAGTACTTC.

The chain combines TRBV14 with TRBJ2-1, with TRBD2 identical over 9 bases. The V gene's germline CDR1 is SGHDN and CDR2 FVKESK. After removal of 0 bases from V and 12 bases from J, the junction contained 12 bases not matched to a gene. The CDR3 has 16 residues. CDR3 bases: TGTGCCAGCAGCCAAGAAATCGGACTAGCGCCCCTGAGGCAGTTCTTC. It encodes CASSQEIGLAPLRQFF.

The chain uses TRBV19 and TRBJ2-3; D is uncertain. The CDR3 runs to 12 residues. V was clipped by 5 bases and J by 6 bases, with 9 bases between them. CDR1 and CDR2 (germline): LNHDA, SQIVND (reference sequence). CDR3 loop: CASSALSDTQYF. For the CDR3, the DNA is TGTGCCAGTAGTGCCCTCTCCGATACGCAGTATTTT.

The CDR3 loop is CASSLVRVEAFF. The CDR3 nucleotides read TGTGCCAGCAGCTTGGTCAGGGTGGAAGCTTTCTTT. The gene calls are TRBV7-9 and TRBJ1-1; weak D call: TRBD1 (5 bases). CDR1 is SEHNR, CDR2 FQNEAQ, per germline (reference sequence). This CDR3 is built from 12 residues. V was pared by 3 bases and J by 8 bases, with 10 bases between.

This chain links TRBV6-5 with TRBJ2-2; TRBD1 might be the D (6 bases). V gave up 5 bases and J gave up 6 bases, with 13 bases separating them. Per the germline V gene, CDR1 is MNHEY and CDR2 is SVGAGI. This CDR3 is 14 amino acids long. CDR3 DNA: TGTGCCAGCAGTAATTACAGGGATTCCGGGGAGCTGTTTTTT. This translates into CASSNYRDSGELFF.